This T cell receptor (beta chain) is drawn from a study of blood T cells in healthy people across ages. On this clonotype: Its antigen remains unknown. At one end, the junction sequence differs from germline, possibly due to a read error.

Overall study findings and caveats: Getting older went along with TCR beta diversity per million T cells dropping roughly linearly.

Germline V gene sequence: CDR1 MGHRA, CDR2 YSYEKL. The CDR3 contains 17 residues. For the second PCR, which ran for roughly 7 to 11 cycles, a sample-barcoded 5' primer and a J-beta primer mix were used. TCRdb reprocessed the 5' RACE reads with MiXCR, giving one entry per CDR3 protein. The sample lists over 950,000 distinct CDR3 sequences, around two fifths occurring once. V is TRBV4-1 and J is TRBJ2-3; D gene unclear. The sequence was collected from a man between 18 and 35 years old in good health. The sample consisted of blood. CDR3 nucleotide sequence: TGCGCCGGCAGCCAAGATCCCCGACAACGAACCACAGATACGCAGTATTTT. Amino acids: CAGSQDPRQRTTDTQYF.